The rows below give T cell receptor beta chains drawn from one sample of a study of cytomegalovirus exposure and HLA in healthy donors. Profiling relied on immunoSEQ multiplex PCR, and the TCRdb table lists in-frame clones only, not all of them. The data hold under 200,000 clones, with about 80% observed a single time. Sequencing used PBMCs. These receptors were obtained from a man aged 30-40 years in good health and CMV-seropositive. CDR3s include the opening cysteine and the closing phenylalanine or tryptophan. The D gene is left open where the match is weak. Size tells how often a clone was seen (once, few, many) or the class of an expanded clone, and some rows leave it out.

clone_size d_call cdr3_length j_call v_call cdr3_nt cdr3_aa
. TRBD2 17 TRBJ2-3 TRBV5-6 TGTGCCAGCAGCTTGGAAGGAAGCGGGGGGCTAACAGATACGCAGTATTTT CASSLEGSGGLTDTQYF
. TRBD1 13 TRBJ1-2 TRBV7-9 TGTGCCAGCAGCTTAGCAGGGGGCGCGGGCTACACCTTC CASSLAGGAGYTF
. TRBD2 13 TRBJ2-3 TRBV7-6 TGTGCCAGCAGCTTGGGGGGGGGAGGTACGCAGTATTTT CASSLGGGGTQYF
. TRBD2 15 TRBJ2-3 TRBV11-2 TGTGCCAGCAGCTTGCGGGGGATTCTCACAGATACGCAGTATTTT CASSLRGILTDTQYF
. TRBD1 15 TRBJ2-4 TRBV6-1 TGTGCCAGCAGTGACACAGGGGGGCTCAAAAACATTCAGTACTTC CASSDTGGLKNIQYF
. TRBD1 13 TRBJ1-3 TRBV6-5 TGTGCCAGCAGACAGGGGGCTGGAAACACCATATATTTT CASRQGAGNTIYF
. . 13 TRBJ2-7 TRBV29-1 TGCAGCGTTGTTCTGGGCAGTGCCTACGAGCAGTACTTC CSVVLGSAYEQYF
. . 13 TRBJ2-5 TRBV27 TGTGCCAGCAGTTTGTGGAGGGGAGAGACCCAGTACTTC CASSLWRGETQYF
. TRBD1 16 TRBJ1-5 TRBV18 TGTGCCAGCTCACCGTACGGACAGGGAAACAATCAGCCCCAGCATTTT CASSPYGQGNNQPQHF
. . 16 TRBJ1-3 TRBV12-5 TGTGCTAGTGGTTTGGTAATTGGAGGGTCCGGAAACACCATATATTTT CASGLVIGGSGNTIYF
. . 14 TRBJ2-2 TRBV30 TGTGCCTGGAGTTACGGGGGTGGCACCGGGGAGCTGTTTTTT CAWSYGGGTGELFF
. TRBD1 15 TRBJ1-2 TRBV5-4 TGTGCCAGCAGCTTGGTGGTTCAGGGGGGAGATGGCTACACCTTC CASSLVVQGGDGYTF
. TRBD1 13 TRBJ1-4 TRBV7-9 TGTGCCAGCAGGAGGACAGGGGATGAAAAACTGTTTTTT CASRRTGDEKLFF
. . 13 TRBJ1-6 TRBV28 TGTGCCAGCAGTTTATCCGAGCGGTCACCCCTCCACTTT CASSLSERSPLHF
. . 12 TRBJ2-7 TRBV2 TGTGCCAGCGGGGGGACGTCCTACGAGCAGTACTTC CASGGTSYEQYF
. TRBD2 16 TRBJ2-3 TRBV2 TGTGCCAGCAGTGAAGGGCGGGGGGGCTTCGCAGATACGCAGTATTTT CASSEGRGGFADTQYF
. TRBD2 18 TRBJ2-3 TRBV7-3 TGTGCCAGCAGCTTAAGTCTAGCGGGGCCCTCTAGCACAGATACGCAGTATTTT CASSLSLAGPSSTDTQYF
. TRBD2 15 TRBJ2-7 TRBV6-5 TGTGCCAGCAGTTACAGGGCGGGGGGATCCTACGAGCAGTACTTC CASSYRAGGSYEQYF
. . 12 TRBJ2-7 TRBV27 TGTGCCAGCATTTCCTTCTCCTACGAGCAGTACTTC CASISFSYEQYF
. . 14 TRBJ2-1 TRBV7-2 TGTGCCAGCAGCTTAGTTCTCAGGGACAATGAGCAGTTCTTC CASSLVLRDNEQFF
. . 15 TRBJ1-6 TRBV9 TGTGCCAGCAGCTCCAGTCCTCCCTTGGATTCACCCCTCCACTTT CASSSSPPLDSPLHF
. TRBD1 14 TRBJ1-1 TRBV9 TGTGCCAGCAGCGTAGGACAGGGAGGAACTGAAGCTTTCTTT CASSVGQGGTEAFF
. . 12 TRBJ1-4 TRBV30 TGTGCCTGGACACAGTCCAATGAAAAACTGTTTTTT CAWTQSNEKLFF
. TRBD1 13 TRBJ1-3 TRBV5-4 TGTGCCAGTAGCGAGGGACAGGGAAACACCATATATTTT CASSEGQGNTIYF
few . 14 TRBJ2-7 TRBV7-6 TGTGCCAGCAGCTTAAATCGCAGGGTACACGAGCAGTACTTC CASSLNRRVHEQYF
once . 15 TRBJ2-7 TRBV10-1 TGCGCCAGCAGTGAATCTTTAGTCCCCTCGGGCGAGCAGTACTTC CASSESLVPSGEQYF
. TRBD1 16 TRBJ1-5 TRBV28 TGTGCCAGCAGTTTAGGTAACAGGGGAATGAATCAGCCCCAGCATTTT CASSLGNRGMNQPQHF
. . 14 TRBJ2-7 TRBV6-1 TGTGCCAGCAGTGAACTGGTGCGAGGGATCGAGCAGTACTTC CASSELVRGIEQYF
once TRBD1 14 TRBJ1-1 TRBV27 TGTGCCAGCAGTTGGGACAGGGGATCCACTGAAGCTTTCTTT CASSWDRGSTEAFF
once TRBD1 14 TRBJ2-5 TRBV5-1 TGCGCCAGCAGCACCCAGGGGGTCTCGGAGACCCAGTACTTC CASSTQGVSETQYF
once TRBD1 15 TRBJ1-1 TRBV7-9 TGTGCCAGCAGCTTGGGGGGACAGGGGGACACTGAAGCTTTCTTT CASSLGGQGDTEAFF
. . 14 TRBJ1-1 TRBV9 TGTGCCAGCAGCGTAGGGACAGTGAACACTGAAGCTTTCTTT CASSVGTVNTEAFF
. . 17 TRBJ2-2 TRBV7-9 TGTGCCAGCAGCCCCGCCGGTTCTAGCCATTCAACCGGGGAGCTGTTTTTT CASSPAGSSHSTGELFF
. TRBD1 15 TRBJ2-7 TRBV9 TGTGCCAGCAGCGCCACGGGACAGGACCCCTACGAGCAGTACTTC CASSATGQDPYEQYF
. TRBD2 19 TRBJ2-2 TRBV27 TGTGCCAGCAGTTTGACGGGGGGTCCTCCACTAACGAACACCGGGGAGCTGTTTTTT CASSLTGGPPLTNTGELFF
. . 15 TRBJ1-3 TRBV9 TGTGCCAGCAGTGCCGGGACAAACTTTGGAAACACCATATATTTT CASSAGTNFGNTIYF
. TRBD1 15 TRBJ1-6 TRBV6-1 TGTGCCATTTCGACAGGGCTGGGGCTTAATTCACCCCTCCACTTT CAISTGLGLNSPLHF